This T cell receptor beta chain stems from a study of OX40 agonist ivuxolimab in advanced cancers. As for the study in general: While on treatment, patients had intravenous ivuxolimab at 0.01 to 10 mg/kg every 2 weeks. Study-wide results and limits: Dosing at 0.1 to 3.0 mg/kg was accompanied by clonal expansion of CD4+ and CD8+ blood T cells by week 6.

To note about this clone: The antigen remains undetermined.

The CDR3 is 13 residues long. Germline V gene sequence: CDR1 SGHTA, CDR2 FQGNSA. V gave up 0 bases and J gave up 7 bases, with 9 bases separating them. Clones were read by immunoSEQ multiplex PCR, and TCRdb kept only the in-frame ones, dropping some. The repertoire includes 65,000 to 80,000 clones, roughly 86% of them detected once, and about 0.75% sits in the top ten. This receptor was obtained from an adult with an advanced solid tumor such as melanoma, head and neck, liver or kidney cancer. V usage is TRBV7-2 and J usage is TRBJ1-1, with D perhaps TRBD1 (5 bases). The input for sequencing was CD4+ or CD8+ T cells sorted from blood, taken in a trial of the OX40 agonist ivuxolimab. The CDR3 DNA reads TGTGCCAGCAGCTTAGCGGGGGTGCGTGAAGCTTTCTTT. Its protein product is CASSLAGVREAFF.